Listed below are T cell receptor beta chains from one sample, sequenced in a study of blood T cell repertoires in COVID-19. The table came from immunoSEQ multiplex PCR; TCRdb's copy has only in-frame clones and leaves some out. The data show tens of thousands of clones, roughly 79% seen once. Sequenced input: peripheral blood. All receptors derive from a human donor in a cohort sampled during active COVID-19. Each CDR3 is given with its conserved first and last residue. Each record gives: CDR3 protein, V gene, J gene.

CASRATSGSNNEQFF	TRBV2	TRBJ2-1
CASSLGGLAGAAPDTQYF	TRBV5-1	TRBJ2-3
CAISEGPSYEQYF	TRBV10-3	TRBJ2-7
CASTQDEQYF	TRBV2	TRBJ2-7
CSARTGAGYGYTF	TRBV29-1	TRBJ1-2
CAWSGAETQYF	TRBV30	TRBJ2-5
CASSFSPENTEAFF	TRBV18	TRBJ1-1
CASSLPRWGRSYSYEQYF	TRBV28	TRBJ2-7
CASSPIAGGPDTQYF	TRBV14	TRBJ2-3
CASSPGRPGTNEKLFF	TRBV5-4	TRBJ1-4
CASSPGQGANQPQHF	TRBV6-5	TRBJ1-5
CASRAGGRWTGELFF	TRBV2	TRBJ2-2
CASSIGAGGTQYF	TRBV19	TRBJ2-5
CASGFARGLETQYF	TRBV12-5	TRBJ2-5
CATSETDLQETQYF	TRBV24-1	TRBJ2-5
CVAQSGKQGASEAFF	TRBV6-5	TRBJ1-1
CASSGLAGAGAEQFF	TRBV6-2/TRBV6-3	TRBJ2-1
CAISESTLRGYYEQYF	TRBV10-3	TRBJ2-7
CASSPRIGDTSYNEQFF	TRBV6-4	TRBJ2-1
CASSIRAEAFF	TRBV19	TRBJ1-1
CASSSAGDRFF	TRBV25-1	TRBJ2-1
CAGGRLGTEAFF	TRBV30	TRBJ1-1
CAIIGDRRDTEAFF	TRBV10-3	TRBJ1-1
CASSWLDRVDTEAFF	TRBV27	TRBJ1-1
CASSPSLPAGGVNEQFF	TRBV7-9	TRBJ2-1
CASSLVGLPRGETQYF	TRBV7-2	TRBJ2-5
CASSSGRRNYGYTF	TRBV7-6	TRBJ1-2
CASSYFAGNEQFF	TRBV6-5	TRBJ2-1
CASSYSVTGDGYTF	TRBV6-5	TRBJ1-2
CASSSGTGWDTGELFF	TRBV5-1	TRBJ2-2
CASSPRGSSLNYGYTF	TRBV18	TRBJ1-2
CASSPVAGGQRDTQYF	TRBV7-2	TRBJ2-3
CASSLKSSGNQETQYF	TRBV5-8	TRBJ2-5
CASSLYLADTQYF	TRBV11-2	TRBJ2-3
CATSSNHNEQFF	TRBV15	TRBJ2-1
CANAETGNTGELFF	TRBV2	TRBJ2-2
CASSLRDITLLDQPQHF	TRBV28	TRBJ1-5
CASRTLQGFPYNEQFF	TRBV27	TRBJ2-1
CASSISIPPGGTEAFF	TRBV19	TRBJ1-1
CSVQGAIGRADTQYF	TRBV29-1	TRBJ2-3
CAISESGQGVTNEKLFF	TRBV10-3	TRBJ1-4
CASSIVVGETDTQYF	TRBV19	TRBJ2-3
CASSLQGGETQYF	TRBV5-6	TRBJ2-5
CASSPRPGEETEAFF	TRBV5-6	TRBJ1-1
CASSLSTRDTQYF	TRBV27	TRBJ2-3